Below are 2 T cell receptor beta chains sequenced from a single sample in a study of blood T cell repertoires in COVID-19. This table comes from immunoSEQ multiplex PCR, and its TCRdb copy is limited to in-frame clones, with some not included. The sample shows 310,000 or so clones, roughly 87% of them seen only once. The sample consisted of PBMCs or T cells enriched from blood (not recorded which). The receptors here all came from a woman in her twenties or thirties who had recovered from COVID-19.

CDR3 sequence (DNA): TGTGCCAGCAGCAATCGACAGGGTGGTTGGACTGAAGCTTTCTTT. It translates to CASSNRQGGWTEAFF. This chain uses TRBV7-6 with TRBJ1-1; 7 bases are a match to TRBD1. J was trimmed by 5 bases and V by 5 bases; bases with no gene match: 11. CDR3 length equals 15 residues. Germline CDR1 SGHVS, CDR2 FNYEAQ.

This clone was counted a few times. This chain uses TRBV27 with TRBJ1-6; possible D gene TRBD1, 5 bases. The germline V gene has CDR1 MNHEY and CDR2 SMNVEV (reference sequence). This CDR3 has 17 amino acids. V was pared by 2 bases and J by 0 bases, with 11 bases between. The CDR3 bases are TGTGCCAGCAGTTTAGCCAGGGTGTTCTCCTATAATTCACCCCTCCACTTT. It is translated as CASSLARVFSYNSPLHF.